Listed here are 25 T cell receptor beta chains from one sample, sequenced in a study of blood T cell repertoires in COVID-19. Profiling relied on immunoSEQ multiplex PCR, and the TCRdb table lists in-frame clones only, not all of them. The sample records about 360,000 clones, around 86% being singletons. Source material: peripheral blood. These receptors were taken from a human donor in a cohort sampled during active COVID-19.

The chain combines TRBV9 with TRBJ2-3, with TRBD1 matching over 7 bases. Germline V gene lookup returns CDR1 SGDLS and CDR2 YYNGEE. The length of the CDR3 is 15 residues. Germline trimming cut 4 bases from V and 0 bases from J; bases unmatched to any gene: 5. CDR3 nucleotide sequence: TGTGCCAGCAGCTCCGGGACAGCTAGCACAGATACGCAGTATTTT. It translates to CASSSGTASTDTQYF.

The CDR3 loop reads CASSASGENEQFF. CDR3 DNA sequence: TGTGCCAGCAGCGCTAGCGGAGAGAATGAGCAGTTCTTC. This rearrangement joins TRBV9 to TRBJ2-1; 7 nucleotides line up with TRBD2. CDR3 length: 13 residues. V shed 3 bases, J shed 7 bases, and the junction held 4 bases outside the gene matches. Germline lookup yields CDR1 SGDLS and CDR2 YYNGEE.

The V and J genes are TRBV3-1 (or the pseudogene TRBV3-2) and TRBJ1-2, with a tentative D call TRBD1 (5 bases). This CDR3 is 16 amino acids long. V was shortened by 0 bases and J by 2 bases, with 13 bases between the two germline ends. Germline V CDR1 and CDR2: LGHDT, YNNKEL (reference sequence). The CDR3 DNA reads as TGTGCCAGCAGCCAAGATTTATCCGACAGCAACTATGGCTACACCTTC. Residues: CASSQDLSDSNYGYTF.

The J gene is TRBJ1-6, the V gene TRBV11-2; the D is unclear. The CDR3 consists of 12 residues. V lost 3 bases and J lost 7, with 4 bases in between. Germline V gene lookup returns CDR1 SGHAT and CDR2 FQNNGV. In DNA form, the CDR3 reads TGTGCCAGCAGCTTCGGGAATTCACCCCTCCACTTT. As protein: CASSFGNSPLHF.

The chain recombines TRBV6-5 with TRBJ1-1; 7 bases are shared with TRBD1. With V trimmed by 6 bases and J by 4 bases, 8 bases remained unmatched. Germline CDR1 reads MNHEY; CDR2 reads SVGAGI. CDR3 length equals 14 residues. In DNA, the CDR3 is TGTGCCAGCAGACAGGGGATTGTAAGCACTGAAGCTTTCTTT. Translation: CASRQGIVSTEAFF.

CDR3 in amino acids: CASSYSTANEQFF. In nucleotides, the CDR3 is TGTGCCAGCAGTTACTCGACAGCCAATGAGCAGTTCTTC. The genes are TRBV6-2 or TRBV6-3 and TRBJ2-1, with TRBD1 as a possible D gene (5 bases). CDR1 MNHEY and CDR2 SVGEGT come from the germline V gene. The V end lost 0 bases, the J end lost 6 bases, and 6 bases lay between the germline ends. This CDR3 has 13 residues.

This clone was found once. The chain carries TRBV5-1 and TRBJ2-7; D possibly corresponds to TRBD1 (7 bases). The CDR3 extends over 15 amino acids. Trimming shortened V by 0 bases and J by 5 bases, and 15 bases separated the two germline ends. Germline-derived CDR1 and CDR2 are SGHRS and YFSETQ. CDR3 amino acids: CASSLDRQGGNEQYF. The DNA of the CDR3 is TGCGCCAGCAGCTTGGACCGACAGGGAGGTAACGAGCAGTACTTC.

This clone was seen only a few times. The rearrangement joins TRBV27 to TRBJ1-4; 11 bases match TRBD1. With 6 bases clipped from V and 8 bases from J, the junction kept 5 bases outside the gene matches. Germline V gene sequence: CDR1 MNHEY, CDR2 SMNVEV (reference sequence). The length of the CDR3 is 14 residues. CDR3 residues: CASRRGTGGEKLFF. The CDR3 DNA reads TGTGCCAGCAGGAGAGGGACAGGGGGGGAAAAACTGTTTTTT.

The CDR3, as DNA: TGTGCCAGCTCCTCGACAGGGGAAGGTGGTCAGCCCCAGCATTTT. Protein sequence: CASSSTGEGGQPQHF. This chain uses TRBV27 with TRBJ1-5; the match to TRBD1 covers 8 bases. Germline CDR1 MNHEY, CDR2 SMNVEV (reference sequence). This CDR3 is 15 amino acids long. Losses at the gene ends were 8 bases for V and 6 bases for J; bases not matched to a gene: 12.

The chain combines TRBV2 with TRBJ2-1; 15 positions agree with TRBD2. Germline V gives CDR1 SNHLY, CDR2 FYNNEI. Germline trimming cut 6 bases from V and 8 bases from J; bases unmatched to any gene: 5. This CDR3 is 15 amino acids long. CDR3 bases: TGTGCCAGCAGCGCCGGACTAGCGGGGGGGGATGAGCAGTTCTTC. It yields the protein CASSAGLAGGDEQFF.

J is TRBJ2-3 and V is TRBV7-9; D uncertain. The V end lost 1 base, the J end lost 9 bases, and 8 bases lay between the germline ends. CDR1 is SEHNR and CDR2 is FQNEAQ in the germline V gene (reference sequence). The CDR3 contains 12 residues. CDR3 nucleotides: TGTGCCAGCAGCTTAGATAGCAAGACGCAGTATTTT. This encodes CASSLDSKTQYF.

The rearrangement links TRBV6-1 to TRBJ2-7; D not certain. The germline V and J ends were trimmed by 1 base and 4 bases, with 5 bases remaining between them. Germline values: CDR1 MNHNS, CDR2 SASEGT. The CDR3 consists of 12 residues. As DNA, the CDR3 is TGTGCCAGCAGTGAAGACATATACGAGCAGTACTTC. It translates to CASSEDIYEQYF.

The chain is built from TRBV18 and TRBJ2-7, with 8 bases that match TRBD2. The CDR3 spans 16 residues. Germline V CDR1 and CDR2: KGHSH, LQKENI. With V trimmed by 3 bases and J by 3 bases, 10 bases remained unmatched. The CDR3 sequence is CASSPEGRTSIYEQYF. The CDR3 nucleotides read TGTGCCAGCTCACCCGAGGGGCGGACTAGCATCTACGAGCAGTACTTC. Looking up the rest from reference TRBV18 and TRBJ2-7 gives the full variable domain: NAGVMQNPRHLVRRRGQEARLRCSPMKGHSHVYWYRQLPEEGLKFMVYLQKENIIDESGMPKERFSAEFPKEGPSILRIQQVVRGDSAAYFCASSPEGRTSIYEQYFGPGTRLTVT.

The chain joins TRBV2 to TRBJ1-3; possible D gene TRBD1, 5 bases. CDR1 is SNHLY, CDR2 FYNNEI, per germline. The CDR3 has 15 amino acids. V was pared by 6 bases and J by 2 bases, with 14 bases between. The CDR3 DNA follows: TGTGCCAGCAGGCTGGAGGGCAGGGCTGGAAACACCATATATTTT. It specifies CASRLEGRAGNTIYF.

Many counts were recorded for this clone. The V and J genes are TRBV19 and TRBJ2-7, with D possibly being TRBD2 (6 bases). Trimming cost V 6 bases and J 1 base, with 16 bases left between them. CDR1 and CDR2 from the germline V gene are LNHDA and SQIVND (reference sequence). This CDR3 is 15 amino acids long. In DNA form, the CDR3 reads TGTGCCAGTAGCCCCAGTGGGGGGAATTCCTACGAGCAGTACTTC. Translated: CASSPSGGNSYEQYF. Full variable domain (missing parts from reference TRBV19 and TRBJ2-7): DGGITQSPKYLFRKEGQNVTLSCEQNLNHDAMYWYRQDPGQGLRLIYYSQIVNDFQKGDIAEGYSVSREKKESFPLTVTSAQKNPTAFYLCASSPSGGNSYEQYFGPGTRLTVT.

The chain uses TRBV11-1 and TRBJ2-1, with 10 bases lining up with TRBD2. This CDR3 is built from 15 residues. CDR1 is SGHAT, CDR2 FQDESV, per germline (reference sequence). Unmatched junction bases numbered 3, after V lost 5 bases and J lost 2 bases. The DNA of the CDR3 is TGTGCCAGCAGCACCACTAGCGGGACCTACAATGAGCAGTTCTTC. This encodes CASSTTSGTYNEQFF.

This clone showed up just once. The chain combines TRBV7-6 with TRBJ2-5, with D maybe TRBD1 (6 bases). The CDR3 sequence is 17 residues long. Trimming removed 2 bases from V and 4 bases from J, with 20 bases in between. Per germline, CDR1 SGHVS and CDR2 FNYEAQ. CDR3 residues: CASSLSPAGARRETQYF. The CDR3 DNA reads TGTGCCAGCAGCTTAAGCCCAGCAGGGGCGCGGCGAGAGACCCAGTACTTC.

The J gene is TRBJ2-2, the V gene TRBV5-1; possibly TRBD2 for D (6 bases). This CDR3 is 15 amino acids long. V was shortened by 2 bases and J by 1 base, with 9 bases between the two germline ends. Germline assignment: CDR1 SGHRS and CDR2 YFSETQ. The CDR3 loop reads CASSFNSGNTGELFF. In DNA, the CDR3 is TGCGCCAGCAGCTTCAATAGCGGGAACACCGGGGAGCTGTTTTTT.

This clone was seen more than once but under ten times. V gene TRBV3-1 (or the pseudogene TRBV3-2) combines with J gene TRBJ2-7; possibly TRBD1 for D (5 bases). The CDR3 has 15 amino acids. V was cut by 0 bases and J by 2 bases, with 11 bases left in between. Germline V gives CDR1 LGHDT, CDR2 YNNKEL (reference sequence). The CDR3, as DNA: TGTGCCAGCAGCCAAGAAGGCAGGGCCACCTACGAGCAGTACTTC. It codes for CASSQEGRATYEQYF.

This rearrangement joins TRBV7-9 to TRBJ2-7, with 7 bases fitting TRBD1. Trimming at V came to 4 bases and at J to 6 bases, leaving 9 bases not matched to a gene. This CDR3 is 14 amino acids long. Germline-derived CDR1 and CDR2 are SEHNR and FQNEAQ (reference sequence). DNA for the CDR3: TGTGCCAGCAGCTCGGCGAGGGGGCTGCCCGAGCAGTACTTC. Protein product: CASSSARGLPEQYF.

This rearrangement joins TRBV5-4 to TRBJ2-6, with 8 bases identical to TRBD1. The V gene end was trimmed by 5 bases and the J gene end by 3 bases; junction bases not matched to a gene: 10. The germline gives CDR1 SGHNT, CDR2 YYREEE (reference sequence). The CDR3 covers 17 residues. CDR3 amino acids: CASRTGTGLVGANVLTF. In DNA, the CDR3 is TGTGCCAGCAGAACCGGGACAGGTCTAGTTGGGGCCAACGTCCTGACTTTC.

The chain employs TRBV11-3 and TRBJ2-3; D is perhaps TRBD2 (6 bases). Trimming took off 4 bases at V and 5 bases at J, with 19 bases between the two ends. The length of the CDR3 is 16 residues. CDR1 and CDR2 (germline): SGHNT, YENEEA. Here the CDR3 reads CASSSVAVTSKDTQYF. CDR3 nucleotide sequence: TGTGCCAGCAGCTCTGTAGCGGTAACTTCAAAAGATACGCAGTATTTT.

The chain couples TRBV3-1 (or the pseudogene TRBV3-2) to TRBJ1-6; TRBD1 might be the D (6 bases). V lost 0 bases, J lost 0 bases, and 12 bases lay in between. This CDR3 has 18 amino acids. Per germline, CDR1 LGHDT and CDR2 YNNKEL (reference sequence). CDR3 in amino acids: CASSQDPGRGSYNSPLHF. As DNA, the CDR3 is TGTGCCAGCAGCCAAGACCCCGGCAGGGGCTCCTATAATTCACCCCTCCACTTT.

This clone was picked up a small number of times. V and J are TRBV24-1 and TRBJ2-2; 10 bases line up with TRBD1. The germline V gene encodes CDR1 KGHDR and CDR2 SFDVKD. This CDR3 has 16 amino acids. Trimming cost V 4 bases and J 5 bases; bases outside gene matches: 6. The CDR3 region has the DNA TGTGCCACCAGTGACCCTGACAGGGGGCGAACCGGGGAGCTGTTTTTT. It is translated as CATSDPDRGRTGELFF.

Within the sample, this clone is medium-sized. V gene TRBV7-3 combines with J gene TRBJ2-3; TRBD2 might be the D (6 bases). CDR3 size: 15 residues. V was clipped by 2 bases and J by 4 bases, with 13 bases between them. Looked up from germline, CDR1 is SGHTA and CDR2 is FQGTGA. CDR3 in amino acids: CASSLGPGDPDTQYF. DNA for the CDR3: TGTGCCAGCAGCTTAGGTCCGGGGGATCCAGATACGCAGTATTTT.